This T cell receptor (beta chain) appears in the sequencing data of a study of cytomegalovirus exposure and HLA in healthy donors. Study details: As an earlier analysis found, 150 million to 200 million T cells yielded 117 million unique TCR beta sequences.

13 Jbeta primers and 60 Vbeta primers were used for the PCR. Generated by immunoSEQ multiplex PCR, the TCRdb table keeps only in-frame clones and is missing some. The data show roughly 150,000 clones, roughly 82% seen once. CDR1 and CDR2 (germline): MGHRA, YSYEKL. Trimming removed 6 bases from V and 8 bases from J; junction bases left unmatched: 9. The length of the CDR3 is 14 residues. The source is a man aged 25 to 40 in good health and CMV-seropositive. This chain links TRBV4-1 with TRBJ1-2; TRBD1 matches at 10 bases. The specimen sequenced was PBMCs. The CDR3, as DNA: TGCGCCAGCAGGGAGACAGGGGGCGCGGACGGCTACACCTTC. Translated: CASRETGGADGYTF.